These T cell receptor beta chains were read from a single sample in a study of control samples from healthy donors and cancer patients. Sequenced by immunoSEQ multiplex PCR; TCRdb stores in-frame clones only, minus some. The sample holds some 130,000 clones, nearly 90% seen once. Sequenced: PBMCs. Source of these receptors: a man between 50 and 59 years old with head and neck cancer. CDR3s leave out the opening cysteine and the closing phenylalanine or tryptophan.

j_gene | v_gene | CDR3aa
TRBJ1-1 | TRBV21-1 | ASSKALSAFDTEAF
TRBJ2-1 | TRBV7-9 | ASSLNNEQF
TRBJ2-5 | TRBV7-9 | ASSLAGASGTQY
TRBJ2-3 | TRBV5-6 | ASSLEGEITDTQY
TRBJ2-1 | TRBV5-1 | ASSLRGAGHNEQF
TRBJ1-5 | TRBV28 | ASSFGDGNQPQH
TRBJ1-2 | TRBV6-5 | ASRRGGGWSGYT
TRBJ2-1 | TRBV11-3 | ASSSSRDSYNEQF
TRBJ1-2 | TRBV5-4 | ASSDRAYYNYGYT
TRBJ2-7 | TRBV28 | ASSPGGQGGEQY
TRBJ2-4 | TRBV19 | ASSPGGVRYTKNIQY
TRBJ2-2 | TRBV2 | ASSERPPTGELF
TRBJ1-1 | TRBV9 | ASSVAMGTEAF
TRBJ2-1 | TRBV7-2 | ASSFVGGNEQF
TRBJ1-2 | TRBV5-4 | ASSLSYSPYGYT
TRBJ2-1 | TRBV7-3 | ASSRRTSRDEQF
TRBJ2-1 | TRBV21-1 | ASSNRTGHNEQF
TRBJ2-5 | TRBV6-2/TRBV6-3 | ASSYGQETQY
TRBJ1-1 | TRBV28 | ASRSQGDTEAF
TRBJ2-7 | TRBV5-1 | ASSSGTGRYEQY
TRBJ1-1 | TRBV9 | ASSDPPGGNTEAF
TRBJ2-3 | TRBV6-2/TRBV6-3 | ASSYSQRRTDTQY
TRBJ2-1 | TRBV28 | ASSLDAYNEQF
TRBJ2-3 | TRBV15 | ATSRDGDSGVGTDTQY
TRBJ2-5 | TRBV9 | ASSVGAGLTETQY
TRBJ1-1 | TRBV3-1/TRBV3-2 | ASSLRWTGLLGNTEAF
TRBJ2-3 | TRBV18 | ASSSGTGGDTQY
TRBJ1-5 | TRBV28 | ASSLAGPSIISNQPQH
TRBJ1-5 | TRBV6-5 | ASRPGTSNQPQH
TRBJ2-7 | TRBV7-2 | ASSPGLDSYEQY
TRBJ2-5 | TRBV29-1 | SVEMGLAGGYQETQY
TRBJ1-1 | TRBV12-3/TRBV12-4 | ASRNLGGAEAF
TRBJ2-7 | TRBV7-9 | ASSLCRVGGDEQY
TRBJ1-3 | TRBV18 | ASSSDRGPGNTIY
TRBJ2-7 | TRBV5-6 | ASSPTSGVPYEQY
TRBJ1-2 | TRBV6-5 | ASSYGADYGYT
TRBJ1-5 | TRBV5-1 | ASIQITGRELNSNQPQH
TRBJ1-1 | TRBV27 | ASSLLGENTEAF
TRBJ2-6 | TRBV27 | ASREYSFSDPSTFSGANVLT
TRBJ2-2 | TRBV4-2 | ASSQGTVDGELF
TRBJ1-4 | TRBV30 | AWSVTTREKLF
TRBJ2-7 | TRBV5-6 | ASSSSSYEQY
TRBJ1-1 | TRBV6-5 | ASSTLENTEAF
TRBJ2-7 | TRBV10-3 | ALQEGDAYEQY